Shown below are 6 T cell receptor beta chains from a single sample sequenced in a study of control samples from healthy donors and cancer patients. Profiling relied on immunoSEQ multiplex PCR, and the TCRdb table lists in-frame clones only, not all of them. Of under 150,000 clones in the sample, roughly 89% were seen once. Sequenced: blood. The origin of the receptors is a man in his thirties or forties in good health.

The CDR3 coding sequence is TGCGCCAGCAGCCAAGATGAAGAGCAGGTCCTTAATGAAAAACTGTTTTTT. This translates into CASSQDEEQVLNEKLFF. V usage is TRBV4-1 and J usage is TRBJ1-4; no clear D gene. Germline loops: CDR1 MGHRA, CDR2 YSYEKL. The V end was cut by 0 bases, the J end by 4 bases, with 15 bases between. The CDR3 runs to 17 residues.

This sequence joins TRBV27 and TRBJ2-1; the match to TRBD2 covers 8 bases. Trimming removed 6 bases from V and 8 bases from J; junction bases left unmatched: 9. The germline CDR1 and CDR2 sequences are MNHEY and SMNVEV (reference sequence). The CDR3 is 14 amino acids. The CDR3 DNA reads as TGTGCCAGCAGGCCCCCCGGGACTAGACATGAGCAGTTCTTC. This sequence encodes CASRPPGTRHEQFF.

The V call is TRBV19, the J call TRBJ2-3; D is possibly TRBD2 (6 bases). Germline V gene data show CDR1 as LNHDA and CDR2 as SQIVND (reference sequence). The germline V and J ends were trimmed by 8 bases and 0 bases, with 12 bases remaining between them. This CDR3 is 14 amino acids long. CDR3 region: CASWSGTSTDTQYF. For the CDR3, the DNA is TGTGCCAGTTGGTCAGGGACTAGCACAGATACGCAGTATTTT.

The V call is TRBV7-8, the J call TRBJ2-7; tentative D call: TRBD2 (5 bases). CDR3 length: 16 residues. Trimming pared 7 bases from V and 7 bases from J, leaving 26 bases between. Germline CDR1 and CDR2: SGHVS and FQNEAQ. The CDR3 region has the DNA TGTGCCAGCACCGCAAGCCCAGAGGGAGTCACGGGGGAGCAGTACTTC. As protein: CASTASPEGVTGEQYF. Based on the CDR3 plus reference TRBV7-8 and TRBJ2-7, the full variable domain is GAGVSQSPRYKVAKRGQDVALRCDPISGHVSLFWYQQALGQGPEFLTYFQNEAQLDKSGLPSDRFFAERPEGSVSTLKIQRTQQEDSAVYLCASTASPEGVTGEQYFGPGTRLTVT.

This rearrangement joins TRBV5-4 to TRBJ1-2; TRBD1 matches at 8 bases. This CDR3 spans 15 amino acids. J gave up 1 base and V 3 bases, and 5 bases lay outside the gene matches. Germline V CDR1 and CDR2: SGHNT, YYREEE (reference sequence). In DNA, the CDR3 is TGTGCCAGCAGCTCCGGGACAGGTTATAACTATGGCTACACCTTC. Residues: CASSSGTGYNYGYTF. Together with reference TRBV5-4 and TRBJ1-2, the CDR3 gives the full variable domain: ETGVTQSPTHLIKTRGQQVTLRCSSQSGHNTVSWYQQALGQGPQFIFQYYREEENGRGNFPPRFSGLQFPNYSSELNVNALELDDSALYLCASSSGTGYNYGYTFGSGTRLTVV.

V and J are TRBV11-2 and TRBJ2-7; D tentatively reads TRBD1 or TRBD2 (7 bases each). This CDR3 is 16 amino acids long. Germline lookup yields CDR1 SGHAT and CDR2 FQNNGV. The germline V and J ends were trimmed by 1 base and 7 bases, with 20 bases remaining between them. The CDR3 sequence is CASSLGGRGLVDEQYF. CDR3 DNA sequence: TGTGCCAGCAGCTTAGGAGGGAGGGGGCTTGTAGATGAGCAGTACTTC.